This T cell receptor (beta chain) came from a study of CD8 T cells in ankylosing spondylitis. Notes on the study in general: Clones tied to disease were said to be significantly enriched in matched ankylosing spondylitis synovial fluid. Reports of some motif variants in reactive arthritis synovial fluid and blood predate this one.

A remark on this clonotype: What it binds is not known.

TCRdb ran MiXCR on the 5' RACE reads and lists one entry per CDR3 protein. The sample consists of a few hundred thousand distinct CDR3 sequences, under 20% of them appearing once. The CDR3 loop spans 19 amino acids. V dropped 0 bases and J dropped 0; count of bases not matched to a gene: 13. From germline, CDR1 is DFQATT and CDR2 SNEGSKA (reference sequence). Source material: blood, either unsorted or a sorted T cell fraction (not recorded which). The sequence derives from a male donor with ankylosing spondylitis or in good health (not recorded which). The chain employs TRBV20-1 and TRBJ2-3; 9 bases are shared with TRBD2. CDR3 sequence reads: CSARDLWAGGESSTDTQYF. CDR3 DNA: TGCAGTGCTAGAGACCTTTGGGCGGGAGGGGAAAGTAGCACAGATACGCAGTATTTT.